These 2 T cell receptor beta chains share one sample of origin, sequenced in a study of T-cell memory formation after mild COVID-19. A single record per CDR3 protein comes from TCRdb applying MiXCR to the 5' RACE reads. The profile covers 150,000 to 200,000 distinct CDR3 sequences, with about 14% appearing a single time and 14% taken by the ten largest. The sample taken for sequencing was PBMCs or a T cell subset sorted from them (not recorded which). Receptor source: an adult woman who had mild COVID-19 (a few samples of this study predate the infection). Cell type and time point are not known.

DNA for the CDR3: TGTGCCAGCTCACTGGGGACAGGGGGCAGGAATACGCAGTATTTT. Its translation: CASSLGTGGRNTQYF. The J gene is TRBJ2-3, the V gene TRBV18; 12 bases map to TRBD1. CDR3 length: 15 residues. Unmatched junction bases numbered 6, after V lost 4 bases and J lost 7 bases. From germline, CDR1 is KGHSH and CDR2 LQKENI.

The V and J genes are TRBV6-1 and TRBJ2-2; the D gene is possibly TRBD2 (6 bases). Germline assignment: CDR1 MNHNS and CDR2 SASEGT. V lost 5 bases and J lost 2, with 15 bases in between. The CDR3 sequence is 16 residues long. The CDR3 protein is CASSTRDSTNTGELFF. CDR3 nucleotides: TGTGCCAGCAGTACCCGGGACTCCACAAACACCGGGGAGCTGTTTTTT.